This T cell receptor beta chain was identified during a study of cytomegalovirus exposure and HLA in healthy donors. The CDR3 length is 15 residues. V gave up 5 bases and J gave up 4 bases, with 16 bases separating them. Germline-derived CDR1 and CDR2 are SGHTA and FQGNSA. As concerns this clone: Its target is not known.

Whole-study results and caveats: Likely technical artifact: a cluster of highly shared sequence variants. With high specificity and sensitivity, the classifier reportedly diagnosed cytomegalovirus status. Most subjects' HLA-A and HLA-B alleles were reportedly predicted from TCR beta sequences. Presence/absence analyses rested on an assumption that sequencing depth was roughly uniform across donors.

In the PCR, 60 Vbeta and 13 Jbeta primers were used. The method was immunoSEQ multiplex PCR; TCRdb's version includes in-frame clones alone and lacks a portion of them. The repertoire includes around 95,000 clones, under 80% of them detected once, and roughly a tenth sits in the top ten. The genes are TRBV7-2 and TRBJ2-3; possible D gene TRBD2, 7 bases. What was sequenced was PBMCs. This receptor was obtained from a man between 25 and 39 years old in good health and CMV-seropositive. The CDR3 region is CASSIGGGEADTQYF. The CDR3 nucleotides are TGTGCCAGCAGCATCGGCGGGGGCGAGGCAGATACGCAGTATTTT.